This T cell receptor beta chain stems from a study of CD8+CD57+ T cells in acquired aplastic anemia. According to the study, genomic DNA was the template for TCR beta VDJ and CDR3 profiling. TCRdb processed the reads anew with MiXCR; each CDR3 protein has one entry. The sample has 55,000 to 80,000 distinct CDR3 sequences; under 65% are singletons. The clonotype was recovered from a human donor in good health, serving as a control. The sequenced sample was sorted CD4+, CD8+, or CD8+CD57+ T cells (not recorded which) from PBMCs.

In DNA, the CDR3 is TGTGCCAGCAGCTTGTGGGGTTACAATCAGCCCCAGCATTTT. It translates to CASSLWGYNQPQHF. The chain has TRBV5-4 and TRBJ1-5; D is ambiguous. The length of the CDR3 is 14 residues. Germline V gene data show CDR1 as SGHNT and CDR2 as YYREEE (reference sequence). V shed 1 base and J shed 3 bases, with 8 bases lying between them.